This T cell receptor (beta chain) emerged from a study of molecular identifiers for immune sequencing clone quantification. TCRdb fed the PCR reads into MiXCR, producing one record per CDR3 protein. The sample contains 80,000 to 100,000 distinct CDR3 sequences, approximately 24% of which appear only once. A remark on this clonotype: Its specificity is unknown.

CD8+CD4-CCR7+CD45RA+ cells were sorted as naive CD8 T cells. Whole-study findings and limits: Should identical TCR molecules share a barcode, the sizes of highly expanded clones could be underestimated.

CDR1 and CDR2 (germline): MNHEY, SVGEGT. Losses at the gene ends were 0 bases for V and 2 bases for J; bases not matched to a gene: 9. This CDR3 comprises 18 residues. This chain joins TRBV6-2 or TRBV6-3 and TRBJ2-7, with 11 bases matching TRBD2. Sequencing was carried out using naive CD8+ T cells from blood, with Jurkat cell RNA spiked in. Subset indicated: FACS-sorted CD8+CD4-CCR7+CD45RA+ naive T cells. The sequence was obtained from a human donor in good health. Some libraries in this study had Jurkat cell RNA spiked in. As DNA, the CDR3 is TGTGCCAGCAGTTACTCGGTTCTAGCGGGAGGCCAAACCTACGAGCAGTACTTC. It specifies CASSYSVLAGGQTYEQYF.